The sequence of this T cell receptor beta chain was determined in a study of OX40 agonist ivuxolimab in advanced cancers. Study-wide findings and caveats: Researchers did not determine the expanded peripheral T cells' antigen specificity. A proportion of nonresponders additionally exhibited low normalized T-cell clonal expansion.

TCRdb's copy holds only in-frame clones and misses some; the assay was immunoSEQ multiplex PCR. The sample includes more than 45,000 clones, roughly 93% of them seen just once. This clone was observed a few times. Its antigen is as yet unknown. The CDR3 has 14 amino acids. CDR1 GTSNPN and CDR2 SVGIG come from the germline V gene (reference sequence). V was clipped by 2 bases and J by 3 bases, with 11 bases between them. The clonotype originates from an adult with an advanced solid tumor such as melanoma, head and neck, liver or kidney cancer. The V call is TRBV30, the J call TRBJ1-5; D unclear. Specimen: CD4+ or CD8+ T cells sorted from blood, collected in a trial of the OX40 agonist ivuxolimab. CDR3 amino acids: CAWSKGSANQPQHF. DNA for the CDR3: TGTGCCTGGAGTAAGGGCAGCGCCAATCAGCCCCAGCATTTT.